This T cell receptor beta chain came from a study of blood T cell repertoires in COVID-19. About the study: From the United States, Italy and Spain came samples of acute and convalescent COVID-19. Sources were T cells, B-cell-depleted T cells, or PBMCs; the material itself was cDNA or gDNA.

The assay was immunoSEQ multiplex PCR, and TCRdb's table has in-frame clones only and misses some. The top ten hold 0.75% to 0.85% of the sample, which has under 550,000 clones, around nine tenths seen once. This CDR3 is built from 15 residues. The germline gives CDR1 SGHAT, CDR2 FQNNGV. The V segment lost 0 bases and the J segment 2 bases; nucleotides outside the gene matches: 4. The source is a man between 18 and 35 years old with COVID-19, enrolled during active disease. The sequenced sample consisted of peripheral blood. The chain couples TRBV11-2 to TRBJ2-7; 7 bases map to TRBD2. CDR3 residues: CASSLEGEGPYEQYF. In DNA form, the CDR3 reads TGTGCCAGCAGCTTAGAGGGGGAGGGCCCCTACGAGCAGTACTTC. Supplemented by reference TRBV11-2 and TRBJ2-7, the full variable domain reads EAGVAQSPRYKIIEKRQSVAFWCNPISGHATLYWYQQILGQGPKLLIQFQNNGVVDDSQLPKDRFSAERLKGVDSTLKIQPAKLEDSAVYLCASSLEGEGPYEQYFGPGTRLTVT.